A single sample is the source of the 17 T cell receptor beta chains below, sequenced in a study of blood T cells in healthy people across ages. It was with a sample-barcoded 5' primer and a J-beta primer mix that a second PCR of about 6 to 12 cycles was run. One entry per CDR3 protein results from TCRdb running MiXCR on the 5' RACE reads. The repertoire has 1.5 million to 2 million distinct CDR3 sequences, about 49% of them found once; the top ten carry roughly 2.1%. Material: blood. The receptors originated from a woman between 40 and 50 years old in good health.

The sample holds one count of this clonotype. J is TRBJ2-1 and V is TRBV7-9; D gene ambiguous. In germline, CDR1 is SEHNR, CDR2 FQNEAQ (reference sequence). Trimming stripped 6 bases from V and 7 bases from J, with 10 bases between. The CDR3 contains 12 residues. The CDR3: CASRSTRNEQFF. Written as DNA, the CDR3 is TGTGCCAGCAGGTCGACTCGTAATGAGCAGTTCTTC. Drawing the rest from reference TRBV7-9 and TRBJ2-1, the complete variable domain is DTGVSQNPRHKITKRGQNVTFRCDPISEHNRLYWYRQTLGQGPEFLTYFQNEAQLEKSRLLSDRFSAERPKGSFSTLEIQRTEQGDSAMYLCASRSTRNEQFFGPGTRLTVL.

The V gene is TRBV5-1, the J gene TRBJ2-1, with 9 bases lining up with TRBD1. V shed 3 bases and J 8 bases; nucleotides not matched to a gene: 18. This CDR3 spans 18 amino acids. Germline assignment: CDR1 SGHRS and CDR2 YFSETQ. The CDR3 nucleotides are TGCGCCAGCAGCTCAAAAGGACAGGGGTTACTCCGGGGTGATGAGCAGTTCTTC. It translates to CASSSKGQGLLRGDEQFF.

This chain connects TRBV20-1 to TRBJ2-1; 8 bases are shared with TRBD2. The CDR3 consists of 11 residues. Germline CDR1 and CDR2: DFQATT and SNEGSKA (reference sequence). J lost 14 bases, V lost 0 bases, and 3 bases had no gene match. The CDR3 sequence: CSARDEGLEFF. CDR3 nucleotide sequence: TGCAGTGCTAGAGATGAGGGACTAGAGTTCTTC.

The genes are TRBV6-2 or TRBV6-3 and TRBJ1-4; 7 bases are shared with TRBD1. V shed 7 bases and J 8 bases; nucleotides not matched to a gene: 16. The length of the CDR3 is 16 residues. Germline lookup yields CDR1 MNHEY and CDR2 SVGEGT. CDR3 sequence reads: CASTLAVTGIGEKLFF. CDR3 nucleotide sequence: TGTGCCAGCACCCTCGCCGTGACAGGGATCGGAGAAAAACTGTTTTTT.

This sequence joins TRBV28 and TRBJ1-2; the match to TRBD1 covers 9 bases. J was trimmed by 7 bases and V by 2 bases; bases with no gene match: 5. The CDR3 extends over 14 amino acids. CDR1 and CDR2 (germline): MDHEN, SYDVKM. In nucleotides, the CDR3 is TGTGCCAGCAGTTTAGAGGACAGGGGAAGTGGCTACACCTTC. Amino acid sequence: CASSLEDRGSGYTF.

V usage is TRBV7-9 and J usage is TRBJ2-7; possible D gene TRBD1, 6 bases. V was shortened by 3 bases and J by 3 bases, with 12 bases between the two germline ends. The CDR3 spans 14 residues. The V gene's germline CDR1 is SEHNR and CDR2 FQNEAQ (reference sequence). The CDR3 nucleotides are TGTGCCAGCAGCTTCAGACAGGAAGACTACGAGCAGTACTTC. Its translation is CASSFRQEDYEQYF.

This clonotype was recorded a few times. CDR3 in DNA: TGCAGTGCTACCCCCCGGTCCGAGCAGTACTTC. The encoded protein is CSATPRSEQYF. The chain couples TRBV20-1 to TRBJ2-7; D is uncertain. The CDR3 is made up of 11 amino acids. Per germline, CDR1 DFQATT and CDR2 SNEGSKA (reference sequence). The V and J ends lost 4 bases and 6 bases respectively, with 10 bases between them.

The chain employs TRBV10-3 and TRBJ1-2; no clear D. V was pared by 6 bases and J by 4 bases, with 12 bases between. The CDR3 is 13 residues long. Germline CDR1 and CDR2: ENHRY and SYGVKD. The CDR3 DNA reads as TGTGCCATCAGGCCCGACGGTCTCTATGGCTACACCTTC. Translating gives CAIRPDGLYGYTF.

This sequence joins TRBV7-2 and TRBJ2-1; maybe TRBD1 (8 bases). There are 16 residues in the CDR3. The germline V gene encodes CDR1 SGHTA and CDR2 FQGNSA. The V gene lost 1 base and the J gene lost 10 bases, with 20 bases spanning the gap. Here the CDR3 DNA reads TGTGCCAGCAGCTTAGTCACCGGGACAGGAGCGGGGGAGCAGTTCTTC. Its protein is CASSLVTGTGAGEQFF.

This rearrangement joins TRBV9 to TRBJ1-4; no clear D gene. Trimming took 0 bases from V and 8 from J, leaving 8 bases between them. Germline loops: CDR1 SGDLS, CDR2 YYNGEE. The CDR3 sequence is 13 residues long. For the CDR3, the DNA is TGTGCCAGCAGCGTAGATCCCGAAGAAAAACTGTTTTTT. This encodes CASSVDPEEKLFF.

This clonotype was counted only a few times. This chain connects TRBV5-1 to TRBJ2-7; D is undetermined. The CDR3 is 14 amino acids. V was clipped by 3 bases and J by 0 bases, with 10 bases between them. Germline lookup yields CDR1 SGHRS and CDR2 YFSETQ. The CDR3 here is CASSYTSDSYEQYF. Written as DNA, the CDR3 is TGCGCCAGCAGCTACACCTCCGACTCCTACGAGCAGTACTTC.

V usage is TRBV4-3 and J usage is TRBJ1-6; D gene uncertain. The CDR3 has 15 amino acids. Germline loops: CDR1 LGHNA, CDR2 YSLEER. Deletions cut 1 base from V and 9 bases from J, with 13 bases between. The CDR3 nucleotides are TGCGCCAGCAGCCAAGGCCCCGGAGACGGTTCACCCCTCCACTTT. As protein: CASSQGPGDGSPLHF.

The V call is TRBV15, the J call TRBJ2-5; no clear D. Germline assignment: CDR1 LNHNV and CDR2 YYDKDF (reference sequence). The V end was cut by 0 bases, the J end by 2 bases, with 7 bases between. The CDR3 contains 14 residues. The CDR3 sequence is CATSRDKGQETQYF. The CDR3 DNA reads TGTGCCACCAGCAGAGATAAGGGTCAAGAGACCCAGTACTTC. Full variable domain (rest looked up from reference TRBV15 and TRBJ2-5): DAMVIQNPRYQVTQFGKPVTLSCSQTLNHNVMYWYQQKSSQAPKLLFHYYDKDFNNEADTPDNFQSRRPNTSFCFLDIRSPGLGDTAMYLCATSRDKGQETQYFGPGTRLLVL.

This clonotype was seen many times. The chain employs TRBV6-5 and TRBJ2-5; 9 bases align to TRBD2. Germline V gene data show CDR1 as MNHEY and CDR2 as SVGAGI. This CDR3 region has 13 residues. The V segment lost 6 bases and the J segment 2 bases; nucleotides outside the gene matches: 1. The CDR3 DNA is TGTGCCAGCAGGAGCGGGGGGCAAGAGACCCAGTACTTC. It specifies CASRSGGQETQYF.

This chain uses TRBV15 with TRBJ2-1, with 8 positions matching TRBD2. V was clipped by 0 bases and J by 4 bases; unmatched bases: 17. This CDR3 spans 20 amino acids. Germline V gives CDR1 LNHNV, CDR2 YYDKDF (reference sequence). Here the CDR3 reads CATSRESGSLRRGGYNEQFF. DNA for the CDR3: TGTGCCACCAGCAGAGAATCGGGGTCTCTAAGACGGGGGGGTTACAATGAGCAGTTCTTC.

The CDR3 DNA is TGTGCCAGCACTGACAGGAGCTCCTACGAGCAGTACTTC. Residues: CASTDRSSYEQYF. The chain carries TRBV25-1 and TRBJ2-7; D might be TRBD1 (6 bases). CDR1 is MGHDK and CDR2 is SYGVNS in the germline V gene. The germline V and J ends were trimmed by 7 bases and 0 bases, with 10 bases remaining between them. This CDR3 contains 13 residues.

The V gene is TRBV6-5, the J gene TRBJ2-7; 10 bases line up with TRBD1. J was trimmed by 4 bases and V by 6 bases; bases with no gene match: 9. This CDR3 has 15 residues. CDR1 is MNHEY and CDR2 is SVGAGI in the germline V gene. The CDR3 DNA sequence: TGTGCCAGCAGAGAGACCGGGACAGGGGTATACGAGCAGTACTTC. This gives the protein CASRETGTGVYEQYF.